The clone carrying this T cell receptor beta chain appeared once. These data belong to a study of shared clonotypes between healthy human individuals. The method was immunoSEQ multiplex PCR; TCRdb's version includes in-frame clones alone and lacks a portion of them. The sample holds fewer than 1.8 million clones; approximately 98.5% are singletons and the top ten take 0.36%. V lost 2 bases and J lost 1, with 8 bases in between. This CDR3 has 14 amino acids. The germline V gene has CDR1 MGHRA and CDR2 YSYEKL. This sequence originates from a young man in good health. The sample taken for sequencing was naive CD4+ T cells sorted from blood. The subset was: CD45RA+ positively selected. The chain is built from TRBV4-1 and TRBJ1-1; D gene uncertain. DNA of the CDR3: TGCGCCAGCAGCCAACCTCCCAAGAACACTGAAGCTTTCTTT. Protein product: CASSQPPKNTEAFF.